The rows below give T cell receptor beta chains drawn from one sample of a study of graft-versus-host responses after intestinal transplantation. This table comes from immunoSEQ multiplex PCR, and its TCRdb copy is limited to in-frame clones, with some not included. The sample has about 86,000 clones, roughly nine tenths seen once; the top ten hold 0.4% to 0.5%. The antigens these receptors bind are not known. Specimen: unstimulated CD8+ T cells sorted from spleen or lymph node cells, collected before intestinal transplant. These receptors all stem from a human donor who received an intestinal transplant. Each CDR3 is given with its conserved first and last residue. A D gene is named only where the DNA matches it firmly. Part of the rows lack a size; the others show once, few, many or a class for expanded clones.

j_call v_call clone_size d_call cdr3_nt cdr3_aa
TRBJ1-3 TRBV19 NA NA TGTGCCAGTAGTACCTCCCTCCTCTCTGGAAACACCATATATTTT CASSTSLLSGNTIYF
TRBJ1-6 TRBV28 NA NA TGTGCCAGCAGCCTCGGACAGAAGAATTCACCCCTCCACTTT CASSLGQKNSPLHF
TRBJ2-3 TRBV19 NA NA TGTGCCAGTAGTATCGGTACAGATACGCAGTATTTT CASSIGTDTQYF
TRBJ1-4 TRBV28 NA NA TGTGCCAGCAGTTTAGGCACCTCAACTAATGAAAAACTGTTTTTT CASSLGTSTNEKLFF
TRBJ2-3 TRBV29-1 NA TRBD2 TGCAGCGTTGAATTTAGAGGCGGGGGGTGGCGGAATACGCAGTATTTT CSVEFRGGGWRNTQYF
TRBJ1-5 TRBV27 NA TRBD1 TGTGCCAGCAGTTTAGGGACAGGGGGCAATCAGCCCCAGCATTTT CASSLGTGGNQPQHF
TRBJ2-2 TRBV4-3 few NA TGCGCCAGCAGCCAAGACTTACTGCGAAACACCGGGGAGCTGTTTTTT CASSQDLLRNTGELFF
TRBJ2-7 TRBV15 NA NA TGTGCCACCAGCAGCAGTTGGGGGACTTGGGTCGACGAGCAGTACTTC CATSSSWGTWVDEQYF
TRBJ2-3 TRBV5-5 NA NA TGTGCCAGCAGCTTGGACAGGGCGTCAGATACGCAGTATTTT CASSLDRASDTQYF
TRBJ2-3 TRBV10-3 once NA TGTGCCATCAGTGAGTCGGCAGACAAGTCCACAGATACGCAGTATTTT CAISESADKSTDTQYF
TRBJ1-2 TRBV29-1 NA TRBD1 TGCAGCGCCTTGACAGGGGCTATCGATGGCTACACCTTC CSALTGAIDGYTF
TRBJ1-2 TRBV7-2 NA NA TGTGCCAGCAGCTTCAGACAGACCTATGGCTACACCTTC CASSFRQTYGYTF